The 2 T cell receptor beta chains presented below share a single source sample, sequenced in a study of human T cells and chemical hapten exposure (dated by TCRdb to the early 2020s). The sample's time point label, in plain terms: patch test 1, 2 weeks after DPC sensitization. In the paper's terms, the treatment or condition label means: therapeutic diphenylcyclopropenone sensitization with weekly scalp DPC. Receptors were amplified or captured by RACE. Instrument on record: NextSeq 500. TCRdb reanalyzed the raw reads on its own, using fastp at Q25 for trimming and MiXCR for clone calling, and kept in-frame beta chains. Every distinct CDR3 protein forms one entry, paired with its most common genes and DNA. This sample is represented by over 75,000 distinct CDR3 sequences; approximately 8% of them were singletons. About 1.4% of the sample belongs to the ten largest clones. Sequences were derived from whole blood, sampled in connection with sensitization to the hapten diphenylcyclopropenone (DPC). These receptors were collected from a woman in her thirties with alopecia areata. Some clones in this sample may be carry-over from other donors' samples.

This clonotype was seen ten or more times. V usage is TRBV9 and J usage is TRBJ2-1, with 16 bases identical to TRBD2. V was clipped by 6 bases and J by 14 bases; unmatched bases: 8. Germline loops: CDR1 SGDLS, CDR2 YYNGEE. The CDR3 consists of 14 residues. The CDR3 region has the DNA TGTGCCAGCACCGTGGGACTAGCGGGGGGGCCTGAGTTCTTC. This encodes CASTVGLAGGPEFF. Full variable domain (remainder filled in from reference TRBV9 and TRBJ2-1): DSGVTQTPKHLITATGQRVTLRCSPRSGDLSVYWYQQSLDQGLQFLIQYYNGEERAKGNILERFSAQQFPDLHSELNLSSLELGDSALYFCASTVGLAGGPEFFGPGTRLTVL.

This clonotype was picked up a small number of times. The rearrangement links TRBV12-3 or TRBV12-4 to TRBJ1-2; D remains unclear. V was cut by 5 bases and J by 3 bases, with 16 bases left in between. This CDR3 spans 15 amino acids. CDR3 protein: CASSRPPWQHYGYTF. The CDR3 nucleotides are TGTGCCAGCAGTCGCCCTCCTTGGCAGCACTATGGCTACACCTTC.